Listed below are T cell receptor beta chains from one sample, sequenced in a study of human T cells and chemical hapten exposure. TCRdb called the RACE reads again in MiXCR, with one record for every CDR3 protein. The data show roughly 120,000 distinct CDR3 sequences, approximately 14% seen once. Sequences were derived from whole blood, sampled in connection with sensitization to the hapten diphenylcyclopropenone (DPC). The receptors derive from a man in his late teens or twenties with alopecia areata. Some clones in this sample may be carry-over from other donors' samples. The CDR3 runs from the conserved cysteine through the conserved F or W. Fields, in order: D gene, clone size, V gene, CDR3 length, J gene, CDR3 protein, CDR3 DNA. A D gene is named only where the DNA matches it firmly. Clone size is not always given. Where it is, it says once, few, many or a class for expanded clones.

TRBD1,.,TRBV7-2,15,TRBJ1-4,CASSLGGTGAEKLFF,TGTGCCAGCAGCTTAGGCGGGACAGGGGCGGAAAAACTGTTTTTT
TRBD2,few,TRBV6-5,16,TRBJ2-7,CASSYPTGTSFYEQYF,TGTGCCAGCAGTTACCCAACCGGGACTAGTTTCTACGAGCAGTACTTC
TRBD1,few,TRBV3-1,15,TRBJ1-4,CASSQGDRGVEKLFF,TGTGCCAGCAGCCAAGGGGACAGGGGTGTTGAAAAACTGTTTTTT
.,few,TRBV29-1,15,TRBJ1-2,CSVVAFHPPRDGYTF,TGCAGCGTTGTGGCCTTCCACCCCCCGCGAGATGGCTACACCTTC
.,.,TRBV20-1,13,TRBJ1-2,CSALRQVDYGYTF,TGCAGTGCACTGAGACAGGTTGACTATGGCTACACCTTC
.,.,TRBV20-1,14,TRBJ1-2,CSARDRYTNYGYTF,TGCAGTGCTCGGGACCGATATACTAACTATGGCTACACCTTC
TRBD1,few,TRBV7-6,17,TRBJ2-1,CASSSTTGESSYNEQFF,TGTGCCAGCAGCTCCACGACAGGGGAAAGCTCCTACAATGAGCAGTTCTTC
.,.,TRBV20-1,13,TRBJ2-2,CSARGQTTGELFF,TGCAGTGCTAGAGGGCAGACCACCGGGGAGCTGTTTTTT
.,many,TRBV6-6,17,TRBJ1-3,CASSYTSLGATGNTIYF,TGTGCCAGCAGTTACACATCGCTCGGGGCAACTGGAAACACCATATATTTT
TRBD2,.,TRBV6-1,14,TRBJ2-5,CASSRSAGIETQYF,TGTGCCAGCAGCCGGTCAGCGGGGATAGAGACCCAGTACTTC
TRBD1,many,TRBV29-1,14,TRBJ2-5,CSVDGQGIGETQYF,TGCAGCGTAGACGGACAGGGAATAGGAGAGACCCAGTACTTC
.,few,TRBV3-1,12,TRBJ1-2,CASSQVRRIRTF,TGTGCCAGCAGCCAAGTCAGGCGGATCCGCACCTTC
TRBD1,.,TRBV27,12,TRBJ1-2,CASWTGSYGYTF,TGTGCCAGCTGGACAGGCTCCTATGGCTACACCTTC
.,many,TRBV3-1,15,TRBJ2-3,CASSPRRGGTDTQYF,TGTGCCAGCAGCCCCAGGAGAGGAGGCACAGATACGCAGTATTTT
.,few,TRBV12-3/TRBV12-4,15,TRBJ2-7,CASSLRQGSPYEQYF,TGTGCCAGCAGTTTACGGCAGGGGAGTCCCTACGAGCAGTACTTC
.,.,TRBV11-1,15,TRBJ2-2,CASSLALGVGGELFF,TGTGCCAGCAGCTTAGCTTTGGGAGTTGGCGGGGAGCTGTTTTTT
.,many,TRBV10-3,14,TRBJ2-1,CAISHSSGVNEQFF,TGTGCCATCAGTCATTCGTCGGGAGTCAATGAGCAGTTCTTC